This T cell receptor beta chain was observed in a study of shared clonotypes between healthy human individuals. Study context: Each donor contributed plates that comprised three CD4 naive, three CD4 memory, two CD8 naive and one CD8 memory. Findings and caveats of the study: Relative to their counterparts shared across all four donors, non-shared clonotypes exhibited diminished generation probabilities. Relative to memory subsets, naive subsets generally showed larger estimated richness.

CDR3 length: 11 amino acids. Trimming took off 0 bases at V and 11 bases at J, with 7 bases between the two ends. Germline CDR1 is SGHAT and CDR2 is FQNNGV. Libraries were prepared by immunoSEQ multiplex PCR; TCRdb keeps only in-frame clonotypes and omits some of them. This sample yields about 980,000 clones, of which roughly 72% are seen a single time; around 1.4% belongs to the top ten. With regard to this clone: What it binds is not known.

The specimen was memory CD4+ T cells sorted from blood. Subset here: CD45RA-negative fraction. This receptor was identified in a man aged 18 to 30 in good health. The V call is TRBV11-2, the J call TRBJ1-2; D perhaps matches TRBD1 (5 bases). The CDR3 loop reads CASSLDRAYTF. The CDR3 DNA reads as TGTGCCAGCAGCTTAGACAGGGCTTACACCTTC. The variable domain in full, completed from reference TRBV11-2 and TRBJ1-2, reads EAGVAQSPRYKIIEKRQSVAFWCNPISGHATLYWYQQILGQGPKLLIQFQNNGVVDDSQLPKDRFSAERLKGVDSTLKIQPAKLEDSAVYLCASSLDRAYTFGSGTRLTVV.